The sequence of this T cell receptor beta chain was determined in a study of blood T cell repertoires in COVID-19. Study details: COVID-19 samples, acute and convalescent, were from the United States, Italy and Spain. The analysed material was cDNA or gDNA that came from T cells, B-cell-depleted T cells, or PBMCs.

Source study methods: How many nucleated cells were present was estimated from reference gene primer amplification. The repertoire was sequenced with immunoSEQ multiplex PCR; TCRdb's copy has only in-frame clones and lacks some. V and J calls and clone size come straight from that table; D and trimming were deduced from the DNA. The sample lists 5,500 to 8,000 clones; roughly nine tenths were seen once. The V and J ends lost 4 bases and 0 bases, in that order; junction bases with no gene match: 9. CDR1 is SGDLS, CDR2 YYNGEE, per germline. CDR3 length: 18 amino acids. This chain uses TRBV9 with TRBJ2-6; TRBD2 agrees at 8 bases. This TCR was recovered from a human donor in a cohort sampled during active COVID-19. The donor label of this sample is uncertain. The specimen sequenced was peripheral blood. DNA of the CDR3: TGTGCCAGCAGCAGGACTGGCGGGAGGCCCTCTGGGGCCAACGTCCTGACTTTC. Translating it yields CASSRTGGRPSGANVLTF.